Shown below are 32 T cell receptor beta chains from a single sample sequenced in a study of cytomegalovirus exposure and HLA in healthy donors. PCR employed 60 Vbeta and 13 Jbeta primers. Repertoires were generated with immunoSEQ multiplex PCR, while TCRdb's copy carries only in-frame clones and drops some. The sample has about 170,000 clones, 80% seen once. What was sequenced was PBMCs. These receptors originate from a woman aged 50 to 60 in good health and CMV-seropositive.

V gene TRBV5-1 combines with J gene TRBJ1-3, with 8 bases fitting TRBD1. The CDR3 runs to 15 residues. Germline-derived CDR1 and CDR2 are SGHRS and YFSETQ. V trimming: 3 bases; J trimming: 3 bases; junction bases outside the gene matches: 5. The CDR3 coding sequence is TGCGCCAGCAGCTCCTCAGGGGGCAGTGGAAACACCATATATTTT. This sequence encodes CASSSSGGSGNTIYF. The full variable domain, its missing parts supplied by reference TRBV5-1 and TRBJ1-3, is KAGVTQTPRYLIKTRGQQVTLSCSPISGHRSVSWYQQTPGQGLQFLFEYFSETQRNKGNFPGRFSGRQFSNSRSEMNVSTLELGDSALYLCASSSSGGSGNTIYFGEGSWLTVV.

Here the CDR3 DNA reads TGCGCCAGCAGCCAACAGGACAGGGTTACTAGCACAGATACGCAGTATTTT. It encodes CASSQQDRVTSTDTQYF. The rearrangement links TRBV5-1 to TRBJ2-3, with 8 positions matching TRBD1. Unmatched junction bases numbered 10, after V lost 4 bases and J lost 0 bases. The CDR3 spans 17 residues. CDR1 and CDR2 from the germline V gene are SGHRS and YFSETQ.

The chain employs TRBV7-9 and TRBJ2-3; D perhaps matches TRBD1 (6 bases). CDR3 length: 12 amino acids. CDR1 is SEHNR, CDR2 FQNEAQ, per germline (reference sequence). The ends were cut back, 2 bases at V and 9 bases at J, with 9 bases in the middle. In DNA, the CDR3 is TGTGCCAGCAGCTTAAAGGGGGTAACGCAGTATTTT. Amino acid sequence: CASSLKGVTQYF.

The chain has TRBV27 and TRBJ2-6; no clear D. V was cut by 0 bases and J by 5 bases, with 8 bases left in between. Germline V gene sequence: CDR1 MNHEY, CDR2 SMNVEV (reference sequence). The CDR3 loop spans 15 amino acids. In nucleotides, the CDR3 is TGTGCCAGCAGTTTATCCGGAGATCGGGCCAACGTCCTGACTTTC. Protein: CASSLSGDRANVLTF. The complete variable domain, with remaining parts taken from reference TRBV27 and TRBJ2-6, reads EAQVTQNPRYLITVTGKKLTVTCSQNMNHEYMSWYRQDPGLGLRQIYYSMNVEVTDKGDVPEGYKVSRKEKRNFPLILESPSPNQTSLYFCASSLSGDRANVLTFGAGSRLTVL.

This clone was recorded once. The genes are TRBV19 and TRBJ2-3; possibly TRBD2 for D (6 bases). The CDR3 totals 14 residues. V dropped 8 bases and J dropped 2 bases, with 14 bases sitting between them. Per the germline V gene, CDR1 is LNHDA and CDR2 is SQIVND (reference sequence). The CDR3 sequence is CASEMGLNTDTQYF. CDR3 nucleotides: TGTGCCAGTGAGATGGGACTGAACACAGATACGCAGTATTTT. The complete variable domain, with remaining parts taken from reference TRBV19 and TRBJ2-3, reads DGGITQSPKYLFRKEGQNVTLSCEQNLNHDAMYWYRQDPGQGLRLIYYSQIVNDFQKGDIAEGYSVSREKKESFPLTVTSAQKNPTAFYLCASEMGLNTDTQYFGPGTRLTVL.

J is TRBJ2-7 and V is TRBV7-8; 7 bases fit TRBD2. The CDR3 has 14 amino acids. In germline, CDR1 is SGHVS, CDR2 FQNEAQ. Losses at the gene ends were 2 bases for V and 3 bases for J; bases not matched to a gene: 4. CDR3 protein: CASSLRLAVYEQYF. DNA of the CDR3: TGTGCCAGCAGCTTAAGACTAGCAGTCTACGAGCAGTACTTC.

The gene calls are TRBV28 and TRBJ1-4; D gene uncertain. The CDR3 has 14 residues. Trimming cost V 2 bases and J 7 bases, with 11 bases left between them. Germline loops: CDR1 MDHEN, CDR2 SYDVKM. CDR3 nucleotide sequence: TGTGCCAGCAGTTTAAAGTGGGCGCGTGAAAAACTGTTTTTT. Its translation is CASSLKWAREKLFF.

The chain combines TRBV6-5 with TRBJ2-1, with D possibly being TRBD1 (5 bases). The CDR3 is made up of 12 amino acids. V lost 6 bases and J 7 bases, leaving 10 bases between the germline ends. Germline V CDR1 and CDR2: MNHEY, SVGAGI. The CDR3 nucleotides read TGTGCCAGCAGAAAAGGGGTTAATGAGCAGTTCTTC. Translating it yields CASRKGVNEQFF.

The chain is built from TRBV5-1 and TRBJ1-2; 8 positions match TRBD1. This CDR3 region has 16 residues. Germline CDR1 and CDR2: SGHRS and YFSETQ. V dropped 1 base and J dropped 1; count of bases not matched to a gene: 6. The CDR3 DNA is TGCGCCAGCAGCTTGTTCCAGGGGGCGAATAACTATGGCTACACCTTC. Protein: CASSLFQGANNYGYTF. The variable domain in full, completed from reference TRBV5-1 and TRBJ1-2, reads KAGVTQTPRYLIKTRGQQVTLSCSPISGHRSVSWYQQTPGQGLQFLFEYFSETQRNKGNFPGRFSGRQFSNSRSEMNVSTLELGDSALYLCASSLFQGANNYGYTFGSGTRLTVV.

Worth noting for this clone: At one of its ends the junction is not consistent with the germline gene, which may arise from a read error. The genes are TRBV7-9 and TRBJ2-5, with D tentatively TRBD2 (6 bases). Germline V lookup: CDR1 SEHNR, CDR2 FQNEAQ (reference sequence). The CDR3 consists of 16 residues. CDR3 sequence (DNA): TGTTCCAGCAGCTTCCTGACGGGAGTAGGGGTAGAGACCCAGTACTTC. Its translation is CSSSFLTGVGVETQYF.

This clone was picked up a small number of times. The chain couples TRBV28 to TRBJ2-7; maybe TRBD1 (5 bases). The CDR3 is made up of 15 amino acids. V was clipped by 5 bases and J by 0 bases, with 14 bases between them. Germline CDR1 and CDR2: MDHEN and SYDVKM. The CDR3 sequence: CASSHNRSPSYEQYF. The CDR3 DNA reads TGTGCCAGCAGTCATAACAGGTCCCCCTCCTACGAGCAGTACTTC.

The J gene is TRBJ1-1, the V gene TRBV29-1; D is ambiguous. Trimming took off 3 bases at V and 1 base at J, with 9 bases between the two ends. The CDR3 spans 13 residues. The germline gives CDR1 SQVTM, CDR2 ANQGSEA. Here the CDR3 reads CSVERARNTEAFF. The CDR3 DNA is TGCAGCGTTGAGCGGGCACGGAACACTGAAGCTTTCTTT.

The chain links TRBV7-2 to TRBJ1-4; D unclear. Germline V CDR1 and CDR2: SGHTA, FQGNSA. This CDR3 contains 15 residues. Trimming pared 4 bases from V and 0 bases from J, leaving 9 bases between. The CDR3: CASSSEVATNEKLFF. CDR3 coding DNA: TGTGCCAGCAGCTCGGAGGTTGCAACTAATGAAAAACTGTTTTTT. Based on the CDR3 plus reference TRBV7-2 and TRBJ1-4, the full variable domain is GAGVSQSPSNKVTEKGKDVELRCDPISGHTALYWYRQSLGQGLEFLIYFQGNSAPDKSGLPSDRFSAERTGGSVSTLTIQRTQQEDSAVYLCASSSEVATNEKLFFGSGTQLSVL.

The V gene is TRBV23-1, the J gene TRBJ2-3; D remains unclear. TRBV23-1 is marked as an open reading frame, function uncertain. The CDR3 runs to 13 residues. Trimming removed 2 bases at V and 4 bases at J, with 7 bases between. CDR3 sequence (DNA): TGCGCCAGCAGTCAAACTACCCCAGATACGCAGTATTTT. Translation gives CASSQTTPDTQYF.

The chain combines TRBV28 with TRBJ1-5; D is undetermined. Germline assignment: CDR1 MDHEN and CDR2 SYDVKM. The CDR3 runs to 14 residues. Trimming pared 2 bases from V and 5 bases from J, leaving 10 bases between. CDR3 amino acids: CASSLRHYDQPQHF. The CDR3 DNA reads as TGTGCCAGCAGTTTAAGGCACTACGATCAGCCCCAGCATTTT.

V is TRBV2 and J is TRBJ2-1; D not certain. Germline V gene lookup returns CDR1 SNHLY and CDR2 FYNNEI. There are 13 residues in the CDR3. Trimming removed 2 bases at V and 9 bases at J, with 11 bases between. CDR3 DNA: TGTGCCAGCAGTGAAAATCTGAGGCCTGAGCAGTTCTTC. Translating gives CASSENLRPEQFF. The full variable domain, in which reference TRBV2 and TRBJ2-1 provide the parts outside the CDR3, is EPEVTQTPSHQVTQMGQEVILRCVPISNHLYFYWYRQILGQKVEFLVSFYNNEISEKSEIFDDQFSVERPDGSNFTLKIRSTKLEDSAMYFCASSENLRPEQFFGPGTRLTVL.

The chain combines TRBV10-3 with TRBJ1-5; D unclear. Germline lookup yields CDR1 ENHRY and CDR2 SYGVKD. The CDR3 runs to 16 residues. The V and J ends lost 0 bases and 2 bases respectively, with 11 bases between them. CDR3 nucleotide sequence: TGTGCCATCAGTGAGTCTGCGGGCGGCGGCAATCAGCCCCAGCATTTT. This gives the protein CAISESAGGGNQPQHF.

In this sample, this clone turned up once. The J gene is TRBJ1-2, the V gene TRBV19, with 8 positions matching TRBD1. CDR1 and CDR2 from the germline V gene are LNHDA and SQIVND (reference sequence). The ends lost 3 bases at V and 7 bases at J; junction bases unmatched: 7. The CDR3 totals 14 residues. CDR3 region: CASSISHGTGGYTF. DNA of the CDR3: TGTGCCAGTAGTATCAGCCATGGGACAGGTGGCTACACCTTC.

The rearrangement uses TRBV28 and TRBJ2-1; unclear D gene. Germline CDR1 and CDR2: MDHEN and SYDVKM. V lost 0 bases to trimming and J lost 8 bases, with 8 bases between them. This CDR3 comprises 13 residues. The CDR3 sequence: CASSLWAADEQFF. In DNA, the CDR3 is TGTGCCAGCAGTTTATGGGCCGCGGATGAGCAGTTCTTC.

This chain connects TRBV5-4 to TRBJ2-3; possibly TRBD1 for D (6 bases). The CDR3 runs to 14 residues. V dropped 4 bases and J dropped 2 bases, with 11 bases sitting between them. CDR1 is SGHNT, CDR2 YYREEE, per germline (reference sequence). As DNA, the CDR3 is TGTGCCAGCAGCCAGCAGGGGATCACAGATACGCAGTATTTT. This codes for CASSQQGITDTQYF.

In this sample, this clone turned up a few times. This chain uses TRBV7-2 with TRBJ1-3, with 7 nucleotides matching TRBD1. Germline values: CDR1 SGHTA, CDR2 FQGNSA. The J segment lost 4 bases and the V segment lost 1 base, leaving 4 bases of the junction unmatched. This CDR3 has 15 residues. The CDR3 loop reads CASSLDRGTGNTIYF. The CDR3 bases are TGTGCCAGCAGCTTAGACAGGGGAACGGGAAACACCATATATTTT.

With respect to this clone: A read error may produce the germline difference seen at one junction end. The J gene is TRBJ1-1, the V gene TRBV7-9, with TRBD1 matching over 10 bases. There are 14 residues in the CDR3. Germline V CDR1 and CDR2: SEHNR, FQNEAQ (reference sequence). The CDR3 is CSSTDGGQGTEAFF. Here the CDR3 DNA reads TGTTCCAGCACCGATGGGGGACAGGGGACTGAAGCTTTCTTT.

This sequence joins TRBV30 and TRBJ2-1; 7 bases align to TRBD2. The CDR3 extends over 16 amino acids. Unmatched junction bases numbered 10, after V lost 3 bases and J lost 2 bases. Germline CDR1 is GTSNPN and CDR2 is SVGIG (reference sequence). CDR3 protein: CAWRTSRESTYNEQFF. In DNA, the CDR3 is TGTGCCTGGAGGACTAGCCGGGAGTCTACCTACAATGAGCAGTTCTTC.

The chain is built from TRBV5-1 and TRBJ1-4, with D perhaps TRBD1 (6 bases). Germline CDR1 SGHRS, CDR2 YFSETQ. The CDR3 has 17 residues. Trimming took 2 bases from V and 0 from J, leaving 14 bases between them. CDR3: CASSFGQPTATNEKLFF. The DNA of the CDR3 is TGCGCCAGCAGCTTTGGACAGCCTACTGCAACTAATGAAAAACTGTTTTTT.

The chain carries TRBV4-1 and TRBJ2-5, with TRBD1 matching over 9 bases. This CDR3 spans 14 amino acids. Germline CDR1 and CDR2: MGHRA and YSYEKL. V lost 6 bases to trimming and J lost 5 bases; unmatched junction nucleotides: 7. The CDR3 DNA is TGCGCCAGCAGTGTACAGGGGGCAAGGGAGACCCAGTACTTC. Its translation: CASSVQGARETQYF.

The V gene is TRBV10-3, the J gene TRBJ2-7; D not resolved. The length of the CDR3 is 14 residues. The V gene lost 6 bases and the J gene lost 8 bases, with 20 bases spanning the gap. Germline CDR1 ENHRY, CDR2 SYGVKD. The CDR3 nucleotides are TGTGCCATCAGCAAGACTGGATCTACGATGAAGCAGTACTTC. Amino acid sequence: CAISKTGSTMKQYF.

This clone was seen once. This sequence joins TRBV5-4 and TRBJ2-1; 10 bases fit TRBD2. CDR1 and CDR2 from the germline V gene are SGHNT and YYREEE (reference sequence). The CDR3 runs to 16 residues. Trimming at V came to 0 bases and at J to 7 bases, leaving 7 bases not matched to a gene. The CDR3 DNA follows: TGTGCCAGCAGCTTGGCCCTATCTAGCGGGGGTAATGAGCAGTTCTTC. This translates into CASSLALSSGGNEQFF.

This clone was observed a handful of times. The gene calls are TRBV6-5 and TRBJ2-7; no definite D call. Trimming shortened V by 6 bases and J by 2 bases, and 14 bases separated the two germline ends. The CDR3 consists of 14 residues. Germline V gene sequence: CDR1 MNHEY, CDR2 SVGAGI. The CDR3 coding sequence is TGTGCCAGCAGGCAGGCCAGGTTTACCTACGAGCAGTACTTC. Translated, it gives CASRQARFTYEQYF.

The chain links TRBV6-6 to TRBJ1-5, with 7 bases that match TRBD1. CDR3 length equals 14 residues. After removal of 5 bases from V and 1 base from J, the junction contained 2 bases not matched to a gene. Germline V gene data show CDR1 as MNHNY and CDR2 as SVGAGI (reference sequence). CDR3 in amino acids: CASSRGLSNQPQHF. In nucleotides, the CDR3 is TGTGCCAGCAGTAGGGGGCTCAGCAATCAGCCCCAGCATTTT.

The chain recombines TRBV9 with TRBJ2-1; no reliable D call. V was pared by 0 bases and J by 7 bases, with 5 bases between. Germline CDR1 reads SGDLS; CDR2 reads YYNGEE. The CDR3 consists of 12 residues. The DNA of the CDR3 is TGTGCCAGCAGCGTAGACTGGAATGAGCAGTTCTTC. This gives the protein CASSVDWNEQFF.

This chain connects TRBV5-1 to TRBJ1-6; perhaps TRBD1 as D (5 bases). CDR1 SGHRS and CDR2 YFSETQ come from the germline V gene. The CDR3 has 15 residues. The V gene lost 4 bases and the J gene lost 10 bases, with 18 bases spanning the gap. The CDR3 DNA reads as TGCGCCAGCAGCCGCCTGGGGGGGAGTGGCTCACCCCTCCACTTT. Residues: CASSRLGGSGSPLHF.

This sequence joins TRBV19 and TRBJ2-3; D may be TRBD2 (5 bases). This CDR3 region has 14 residues. Germline-derived CDR1 and CDR2 are LNHDA and SQIVND (reference sequence). V was cut by 5 bases and J by 7 bases, with 16 bases left in between. In DNA, the CDR3 is TGTGCCAGTAGTCCCCGAACTAGTGCGAATACGCAGTATTTT. Its protein product is CASSPRTSANTQYF.